Sequencing of this T cell receptor beta chain was carried out in a study of radiation and T cells in renal cell carcinoma. Trimming at V came to 1 base and at J to 1 base, leaving 10 bases not matched to a gene. The CDR3 is made up of 18 amino acids. Germline V CDR1 and CDR2: SGHVS, FQNEAQ. The data were produced by immunoSEQ multiplex PCR, yet TCRdb's version contains in-frame clones alone and is incomplete. The sample contains approximately 150,000 clones, approximately 86% of which appear only once. Time point given: blood 4 weeks post-SBRT, at nephrectomy. Treatment meaning: 15 Gy SBRT to primary tumor, nephrectomy 4 weeks later. Nephrectomy followed 15 Gy stereotactic body radiation by 4 weeks.

The chain joins TRBV7-8 to TRBJ2-1, with 7 bases matching TRBD2. This TCR came from a woman aged 45-60 years with renal cell carcinoma. The sample in question was blood, obtained from a patient whose treatment included radiotherapy and nephrectomy. The CDR3 DNA sequence: TGTGCCAGCAGCTTAGGAGTGGGGCTAGCGGATTCCTACAATGAGCAGTTCTTC. It specifies CASSLGVGLADSYNEQFF.